This TCR beta chain was captured by sequencing in a study of Ad26.COV2.S vaccination and SARS-CoV-2 variants. Study-wide context: Once, or twice with 56 days between doses, Ad26.COV2.S was given intramuscularly. Study-level results: Quantification of TCR breadth and depth may have yielded underestimates of total T cell responses. Spike-specific TCR breadth in vaccine recipients exceeded that seen in placebo recipients.

The CDR3 extends over 15 amino acids. Germline CDR1 reads LGHNA; CDR2 reads YNFKEQ. Trimming took 0 bases from V and 5 from J; bases not matched to a gene: 4. TCRdb's copy holds only in-frame clones and misses some; the assay was immunoSEQ multiplex PCR. This table has some 460,000 clones, roughly nine tenths appearing once. Described treatment: some 19 received Ad26.COV2.S at low or high dose, single or two shots; roughly five received placebo; per-sample allocation not given. Material that was analyzed had been drawn on day 63 after the first vaccine or placebo injection. Vaccination used an Ad26 vector expressing Wuhan-strain SARS-CoV-2 spike. In the case of this clone: Its antigen is unidentified.

The chain is built from TRBV4-2 and TRBJ2-3; 8 positions agree with TRBD1. The receptor comes from a person between 18 and 65 years old who received the Ad26.COV2.S COVID-19 vaccine or a placebo. Sequencing used peripheral blood, obtained in a trial of Ad26.COV2.S vaccine versus placebo. CDR3 sequence reads: CASSQDRGPRDTQYF. CDR3 DNA sequence: TGTGCCAGCAGCCAAGACAGGGGGCCACGAGATACGCAGTATTTT.